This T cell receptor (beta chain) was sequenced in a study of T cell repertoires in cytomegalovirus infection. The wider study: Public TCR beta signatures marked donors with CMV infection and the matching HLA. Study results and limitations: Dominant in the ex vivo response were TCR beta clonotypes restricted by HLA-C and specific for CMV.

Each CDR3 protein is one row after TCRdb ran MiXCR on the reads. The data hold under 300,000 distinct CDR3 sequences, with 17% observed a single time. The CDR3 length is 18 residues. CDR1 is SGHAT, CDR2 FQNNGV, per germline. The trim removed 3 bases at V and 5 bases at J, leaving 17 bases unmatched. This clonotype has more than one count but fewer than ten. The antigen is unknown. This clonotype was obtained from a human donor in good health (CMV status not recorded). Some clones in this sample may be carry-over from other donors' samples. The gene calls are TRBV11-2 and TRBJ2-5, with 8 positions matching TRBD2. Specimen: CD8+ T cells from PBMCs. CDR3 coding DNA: TGTGCCAGCAGCTTCGGCCCGAATCCGGGGGGGATAACGGAGACCCAGTACTTC. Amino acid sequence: CASSFGPNPGGITETQYF.